This TCR beta chain is from a study of shared clonotypes between healthy human individuals. Overall study context: Donors had three CD4 naive, three CD4 memory, two CD8 naive and one CD8 memory plate apiece. General study points: The researchers took only blood, and tissue repertoires probably look different. Sorted-subset sequencing, rarefaction showed, was incomplete despite large depth. What naive subsets generally showed was a larger estimated richness than memory subsets showed.

Worth noting for this clone: Its antigen is unknown.

Germline V CDR1 and CDR2: SGDLS, YYNGEE. The ends lost 4 bases at V and 2 bases at J; junction bases unmatched: 2. The CDR3 spans 15 residues. Sequencing used immunoSEQ multiplex PCR; TCRdb keeps in-frame clones, though not all of them. In the table there are nearly 750,000 clones, 72% of which are singletons. The TCR originated in a woman aged 30 to 39 in good health. This chain uses TRBV9 with TRBJ2-2; TRBD2 agrees at 10 bases. Source material: memory CD4+ T cells sorted from blood. The subset denotes: CD45RA-negative fraction. The CDR3 loop is CASSRLAGNTGELFF. CDR3 sequence (DNA): TGTGCCAGCAGCCGACTAGCGGGCAACACCGGGGAGCTGTTTTTT.